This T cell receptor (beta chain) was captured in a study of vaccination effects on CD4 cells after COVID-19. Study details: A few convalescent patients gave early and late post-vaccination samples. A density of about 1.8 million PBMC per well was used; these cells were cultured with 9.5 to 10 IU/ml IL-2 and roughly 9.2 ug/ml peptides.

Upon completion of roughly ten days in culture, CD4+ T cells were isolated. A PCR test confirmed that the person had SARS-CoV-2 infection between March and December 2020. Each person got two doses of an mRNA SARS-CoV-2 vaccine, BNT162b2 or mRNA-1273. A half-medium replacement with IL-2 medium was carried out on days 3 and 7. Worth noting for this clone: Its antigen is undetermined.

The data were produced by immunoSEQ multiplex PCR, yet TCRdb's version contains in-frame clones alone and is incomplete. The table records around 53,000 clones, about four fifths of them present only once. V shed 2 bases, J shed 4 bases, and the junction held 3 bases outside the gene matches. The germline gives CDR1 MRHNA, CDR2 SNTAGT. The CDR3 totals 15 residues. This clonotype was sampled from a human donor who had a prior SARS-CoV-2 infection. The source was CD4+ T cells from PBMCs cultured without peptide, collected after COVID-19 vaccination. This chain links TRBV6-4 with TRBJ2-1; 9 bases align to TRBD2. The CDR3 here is CASSDSGGTYNEQFF. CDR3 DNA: TGTGCCAGCAGTGACAGCGGGGGGACATACAATGAGCAGTTCTTC.